Presented here are 10 T cell receptor beta chains from one specimen sequenced in a study of cytomegalovirus exposure and HLA in healthy donors. A multiplex PCR was run with 60 Vbeta primers and 13 Jbeta primers. The table came from immunoSEQ multiplex PCR; TCRdb's copy has only in-frame clones and leaves some out. The data show 70,000 to 95,000 clones, less than 65% seen once. The source material was PBMCs. The receptors were gathered from a woman aged 25 to 39 in good health and CMV-seropositive.

The chain uses TRBV18 and TRBJ2-1, with D hard to call. CDR3 size: 14 residues. Germline CDR1 KGHSH, CDR2 LQKENI. The germline V and J ends were trimmed by 0 bases and 2 bases, with 5 bases remaining between them. The CDR3 loop is CASSPPVTYNEQFF. The DNA of the CDR3 is TGTGCCAGCTCACCACCTGTAACCTACAATGAGCAGTTCTTC.

This clone was detected once. This rearrangement joins TRBV27 to TRBJ1-4, with TRBD1 matching 8 bases. V gave up 9 bases and J gave up 3 bases; unmatched junction bases: 12. Germline values: CDR1 MNHEY, CDR2 SMNVEV (reference sequence). This CDR3 spans 16 amino acids. The CDR3 sequence: CASSWDRTKSNEKLFF. The CDR3 DNA follows: TGTGCCAGTTCTTGGGACAGGACAAAGTCTAATGAAAAACTGTTTTTT.

This clone appeared a single time. The CDR3 region has the DNA TGTGCCTCCACCCCGCGAAATTCCTACGAGCAGTACTTC. This gives the protein CASTPRNSYEQYF. The rearrangement links TRBV7-9 to TRBJ2-7; D is undetermined. The V gene lost 11 bases and the J gene lost 1 base, with 15 bases spanning the gap. CDR3 size: 13 residues. The germline V gene has CDR1 SEHNR and CDR2 FQNEAQ (reference sequence).

This chain joins TRBV14 and TRBJ1-6; a weak D match, TRBD1 (5 bases). Trimming stripped 1 base from V and 0 bases from J, with 13 bases between. The germline CDR1 and CDR2 sequences are SGHDN and FVKESK. The CDR3 contains 18 residues. The CDR3 protein is CASSQGGRASSYNSPLHF. In DNA, the CDR3 is TGTGCCAGCAGCCAAGGAGGCAGGGCAAGCTCCTATAATTCACCCCTCCACTTT.

This clone was found once. The V and J genes are TRBV4-2 and TRBJ2-5; 12 nucleotides match TRBD2. The CDR3 length is 16 residues. After removal of 5 bases from V and 13 bases from J, the junction contained 17 bases not matched to a gene. The germline V gene encodes CDR1 LGHNA and CDR2 YNFKEQ. The CDR3 DNA follows: TGTGCCAGCAGCAGATCTAGCGGGGGGGCCATTCGCCTCTTGTACTTC. Amino acids: CASSRSSGGAIRLLYF.

The gene calls are TRBV5-1 and TRBJ1-6; D is possibly TRBD1 (6 bases). The CDR3 covers 15 residues. V was trimmed by 0 bases and J by 9 bases, leaving 13 bases between them. From germline, CDR1 is SGHRS and CDR2 YFSETQ. As DNA, the CDR3 is TGCGCCAGCAGCTTGGGGCAGGGGACAAGTTCACCCCTCCACTTT. Translating gives CASSLGQGTSSPLHF.

This clone was seen only once. The V and J genes are TRBV7-2 and TRBJ2-4; 7 nucleotides align to TRBD2. CDR1 and CDR2 from the germline V gene are SGHTA and FQGNSA. J was trimmed by 0 bases and V by 1 base; bases with no gene match: 9. The CDR3 runs 18 residues. CDR3 coding DNA: TGTGCCAGCAGCTTAGGGGGGGGATCCGCCCTAGCCAAAAACATTCAGTACTTC. This encodes CASSLGGGSALAKNIQYF.

This clone was seen a handful of times. The V and J genes are TRBV7-9 and TRBJ1-1; 11 bases align to TRBD1. Germline-derived CDR1 and CDR2 are SEHNR and FQNEAQ (reference sequence). The CDR3 loop spans 15 amino acids. J was trimmed by 6 bases and V by 3 bases; bases with no gene match: 6. The CDR3, as DNA: TGTGCCAGCAGCTTGACGGACAGGGGGCGGCCTGAAGCTTTCTTT. Its translation: CASSLTDRGRPEAFF.

This clone was found a few times. The chain employs TRBV5-5 and TRBJ1-1; D is undetermined. V shed 5 bases and J shed 5 bases, with 10 bases lying between them. Germline CDR1 and CDR2: SGHKS and YYEKEE (reference sequence). The CDR3 has 12 residues. This CDR3 is CASRGLSTEAFF. The DNA of the CDR3 is TGTGCCAGCAGGGGCTTATCGACTGAAGCTTTCTTT.

The chain employs TRBV9 and TRBJ2-3, with 8 bases that match TRBD2. This CDR3 has 15 amino acids. Germline lookup yields CDR1 SGDLS and CDR2 YYNGEE. V was pared by 4 bases and J by 4 bases, with 8 bases of the junction left unmatched. The CDR3 DNA reads TGTGCCAGCAGCCCCCCGGGACTAGGGGCAGATACGCAGTATTTT. Its protein is CASSPPGLGADTQYF.